This record covers a single TCR beta chain. Its antigen is not known. The sample comes from a study of Ad26.COV2.S vaccination and SARS-CoV-2 variants. Across the whole study: Recipients of Ad26.COV2.S got it intramuscularly, once or twice 56 days apart. General observations from the study: Responses of spike-specific T cells (both CD8+ and CD4+) reportedly showed substantial breadth after vaccination. Vaccinated individuals (as opposed to placebo recipients) had higher spike-specific TCR breadth.

Profiled with immunoSEQ multiplex PCR; TCRdb holds only in-frame clones, not every one. Of a few hundred thousand clones in the sample, roughly four fifths were seen once. Trimming shortened V by 3 bases and J by 11 bases, and 11 bases separated the two germline ends. Germline loops: CDR1 SGHDN, CDR2 FVKESK. The CDR3 sequence is 11 residues long. Treatment in this sample: some 20 received Ad26.COV2.S at low or high dose, single or two shots; roughly five received placebo; per-sample allocation not given. Day 63 after the first vaccine or placebo injection was the time point for sampling. V usage is TRBV14 and J usage is TRBJ2-7, with D possibly TRBD2 on 6 matching bases. The input for sequencing was peripheral blood, taken in a trial of Ad26.COV2.S vaccine versus placebo. The source is a person aged 18 to 65 who received the Ad26.COV2.S COVID-19 vaccine or a placebo. CDR3 sequence reads: CASSQSSVKYF. The CDR3 DNA is TGTGCCAGCAGCCAGTCTAGCGTTAAGTACTTC.